Included here is one T cell receptor (beta chain) sequence, with context. Its antigen is still unknown. The V and J ends lost 0 bases and 8 bases respectively, with 15 bases between them. Germline values: CDR1 MGHRA, CDR2 YSYEKL. This CDR3 has 15 amino acids. Clones were sequenced by immunoSEQ multiplex PCR, and TCRdb holds only the in-frame ones, with some missing. Found here are almost 40,000 clones, nearly 95% of them singletons; the top ten hold more than 0.2%. The sample belongs to a study of graft-versus-host responses after intestinal transplantation. As for the study in general: Multivisceral, liver-intestinal, or isolated intestinal transplants were received by the recipients. Tacrolimus plus steroids were given to all recipients for roughly three years, preceded by anti-thymocyte globulin induction. Broader study findings: Early after transplant, HvG clones declined as circulating GvH clones peaked. Ileal or blood samples showed some GvH clones first, and such clones were also found in recipient marrow.

The chain links TRBV4-1 to TRBJ2-3; maybe TRBD1 (5 bases). The sequence was collected from a human donor who was the organ donor for an intestinal transplant. Sample: unstimulated CD8+ T cells sorted from spleen or lymph node cells, taken before transplant. The CDR3: CASSQEDRPSSTQYF. The CDR3 bases are TGCGCCAGCAGCCAAGAAGACAGACCCTCCTCTACGCAGTATTTT.